Below, one T cell receptor beta chain is given with its context. The antigen remains unidentified. The sample comes from a study of cytomegalovirus exposure and HLA in healthy donors. Turning to the study itself: HLA-typed donors contributed 65 million to 95 million unique TCRs, which were held in an early data release.

The study's findings and limits: Apart from CMV serostatus, no immune exposure information was available. Rare TCR sequences dominated, though some public TCRs recurred in many donors.

PCR amplification relied on 60 Vbeta primers (plus 13 Jbeta primers). Clones were read by immunoSEQ multiplex PCR, and TCRdb kept only the in-frame ones, dropping some. The sample has some 170,000 clones; roughly 85% are singletons. The sample taken for sequencing was PBMCs. The receptor was isolated from a man between 35 and 55 years old in good health and CMV-seronegative.

CDR3 sequence: CASQGEGPRAFF. The DNA of the CDR3 is TGTGCCAGCCAAGGGGAGGGACCTCGAGCTTTCTTT. This chain connects TRBV25-1 to TRBJ1-1; possible D gene TRBD1, 5 bases. Germline loops: CDR1 MGHDK, CDR2 SYGVNS. This CDR3 has 12 amino acids. V was cut by 8 bases and J by 10 bases, with 17 bases left in between.